Each of the 25 T cell receptor beta chains below was sequenced from the same sample in a study of CD8 T cells in ankylosing spondylitis. Broader study findings: Characteristic, it appeared, of ankylosing spondylitis blood was a TCR beta motif of eight or nine highly homologous variants.

For these receptors, no antigen is known. TCRdb recomputed calls from the 5' RACE reads with MiXCR, one row per CDR3 protein. The repertoire holds some 840,000 distinct CDR3 sequences, with about 12% as singletons. The specimen sequenced was blood, either unsorted or a sorted T cell fraction (not recorded which). All receptors come from a male donor with ankylosing spondylitis.

The table lists this clonotype with a few counts. The rearrangement links TRBV11-2 to TRBJ2-2; D remains unclear. V was clipped by 4 bases and J by 5 bases, with 14 bases between them. The CDR3 runs to 15 residues. Germline CDR1 is SGHAT and CDR2 is FQNNGV. CDR3 nucleotide sequence: TGTGCCAGCAGCTCAGACGTCGAAGGGACCGGGGAGCTGTTTTTT. Its protein is CASSSDVEGTGELFF.

This clonotype was seen ten or more times. The rearrangement uses TRBV20-1 and TRBJ1-1; D may be TRBD1 (5 bases). CDR1 is DFQATT and CDR2 is SNEGSKA in the germline V gene (reference sequence). V was pared by 6 bases and J by 5 bases, with 13 bases between. The CDR3 sequence is 12 residues long. The CDR3 region is CSAGDLRTEAFF. The CDR3 DNA is TGCAGTGCCGGGGACTTGAGGACTGAAGCTTTCTTT.

The table lists this clonotype with many counts. The CDR3, as DNA: TGTGCCAGCTCACAAAGCCTGAACACTGAAGCTTTCTTT. Amino acid sequence: CASSQSLNTEAFF. The rearrangement uses TRBV18 and TRBJ1-1; no clear D. The V gene lost 4 bases and the J gene lost 0 bases, with 6 bases spanning the gap. The CDR3 runs 13 residues. CDR1 and CDR2 (germline): KGHSH, LQKENI.

This clonotype occurred a few times. The chain has TRBV20-1 and TRBJ1-5; D is possibly TRBD1 (6 bases). The germline gives CDR1 DFQATT, CDR2 SNEGSKA (reference sequence). The CDR3 length is 17 residues. The germline V and J ends were trimmed by 0 bases and 3 bases, with 18 bases remaining between them. The CDR3 loop is CSARDNWAGAFNQPQHF. DNA of the CDR3: TGCAGTGCTAGAGATAATTGGGCAGGGGCCTTCAATCAGCCCCAGCATTTT.

Only a few counts were recorded for this clonotype. The chain uses TRBV6-1 and TRBJ1-6; tentative D call: TRBD1 (5 bases). CDR1 and CDR2 (germline): MNHNS, SASEGT. V lost 6 bases to trimming and J lost 9 bases, with 12 bases between them. This CDR3 region has 13 residues. The CDR3 here is CASRTESGSPLHF. CDR3 coding DNA: TGTGCCAGCAGGACAGAGTCTGGTTCACCCCTCCACTTT.

The chain joins TRBV11-2 to TRBJ2-1, with D uncertain. The length of the CDR3 is 15 residues. Trimming cost V 5 bases and J 3 bases, with 14 bases left between them. Germline V gene data show CDR1 as SGHAT and CDR2 as FQNNGV. CDR3 DNA sequence: TGTGCCAGCAGCCCAGGAATGATCTGCTACAATGAGCAGTTCTTC. Translating gives CASSPGMICYNEQFF.

The J gene is TRBJ1-5, the V gene TRBV28; D ambiguous. Germline CDR1 is MDHEN and CDR2 is SYDVKM. This CDR3 contains 15 residues. Trimming shortened V by 7 bases and J by 6 bases, and 19 bases separated the two germline ends. The CDR3 here is CASTLPVGRAQPQHF. CDR3 sequence (DNA): TGTGCCAGCACCCTCCCCGTAGGACGGGCTCAGCCCCAGCATTTT. The variable domain in full, completed from reference TRBV28 and TRBJ1-5, reads DVKVTQSSRYLVKRTGEKVFLECVQDMDHENMFWYRQDPGLGLRLIYFSYDVKMKEKGDIPEGYSVSREKKERFSLILESASTNQTSMYLCASTLPVGRAQPQHFGDGTRLSIL.

Only a few counts were recorded for this clonotype. J is TRBJ1-5 and V is TRBV24-1, with a weak D call TRBD1 (5 bases). The CDR3 length is 16 residues. Per the germline V gene, CDR1 is KGHDR and CDR2 is SFDVKD. Deletions cut 8 bases from V and 0 bases from J, with 16 bases between. The CDR3 sequence is CATKDPAGISNQPQHF. CDR3 DNA sequence: TGTGCCACCAAGGATCCGGCAGGGATTAGCAATCAGCCCCAGCATTTT.

The chain recombines TRBV20-1 with TRBJ2-1, with 7 positions matching TRBD2. The trim removed 6 bases at V and 5 bases at J, leaving 7 bases unmatched. CDR3 length: 13 amino acids. Germline V gives CDR1 DFQATT, CDR2 SNEGSKA (reference sequence). The CDR3 DNA reads as TGCAGTGCGCCGGGGGGTGGGAACAATGAGCAGTTCTTC. This translates into CSAPGGGNNEQFF.

This clonotype was seen ten or more times. This CDR3 reads CSAASSGLPHNEQFF. CDR3 DNA: TGCAGTGCCGCTTCTAGCGGCTTACCGCACAATGAGCAGTTCTTC. The chain couples TRBV20-1 to TRBJ2-1, with TRBD2 identical over 7 bases. The CDR3 loop spans 15 amino acids. Germline V gene data show CDR1 as DFQATT and CDR2 as SNEGSKA (reference sequence). J gave up 5 bases and V 6 bases, and 13 bases lay outside the gene matches.

On this clonotype itself: Being one base from a much bigger clone, this may be a read error. The CDR3 does not close with the conserved phenylalanine or tryptophan, likely indicating a read error. J is TRBJ1-5 and V is TRBV12-3 or TRBV12-4; the D is unclear. The CDR3 is 15 residues long. Trimming stripped 5 bases from V and 5 bases from J, with 16 bases between. The CDR3 DNA reads as TGTGCCAGCAGTGCGGGTTTGTCGGAGTATCAGCCCCAGCATATT. Its translation: CASSAGLSEYQPQHI.

V usage is TRBV20-1 and J usage is TRBJ2-1, with 10 bases that match TRBD1. V dropped 3 bases and J dropped 4; count of bases not matched to a gene: 6. Germline V gene lookup returns CDR1 DFQATT and CDR2 SNEGSKA (reference sequence). The CDR3 has 15 amino acids. CDR3 DNA: TGCAGTGCTAGCACCGGGACAGGGGATTACAATGAGCAGTTCTTC. Its translation: CSASTGTGDYNEQFF.

CDR3 residues: CASSWEFNEQFF. CDR3 nucleotide sequence: TGTGCCAGCAGTTGGGAGTTCAATGAGCAGTTCTTC. The chain couples TRBV6-2 or TRBV6-3 to TRBJ2-1; maybe TRBD2 (5 bases). The ends were cut back, 4 bases at V and 6 bases at J, with 7 bases in the middle. The CDR3 sequence is 12 residues long. Germline V CDR1 and CDR2: MNHEY, SVGEGT.

CDR3 in DNA: TGCGCCAGCAGCCCGGACAGGGTAACTGAGCAGTTCTTC. As protein: CASSPDRVTEQFF. The chain has TRBV4-3 and TRBJ2-1; TRBD1 matches at 8 bases. The CDR3 runs 13 residues. From germline, CDR1 is LGHNA and CDR2 YSLEER. V shed 4 bases and J 9 bases; nucleotides not matched to a gene: 5.

The sample holds a few counts of this clonotype. The chain joins TRBV12-3 or TRBV12-4 to TRBJ1-1; tentative D call: TRBD1 (5 bases). With 2 bases removed from V and 14 bases from J, the gap between germline ends came to 21 bases. CDR3 size: 14 residues. The CDR3 region is CASSLHRDGEVVFF. The CDR3 DNA follows: TGTGCCAGCAGTTTACACCGGGACGGCGAAGTGGTGTTCTTT.

This clonotype was counted many times. The chain has TRBV20-1 and TRBJ2-3; D may be TRBD1 (5 bases). The ends were cut back, 5 bases at V and 10 bases at J, with 16 bases in the middle. The CDR3 spans 12 residues. The germline CDR1 and CDR2 sequences are DFQATT and SNEGSKA (reference sequence). CDR3 protein: CSAGQTALAQYF. The CDR3 coding sequence is TGCAGTGCTGGGCAGACAGCGTTGGCGCAGTATTTT.

This clonotype was observed a few times. The rearrangement links TRBV7-3 to TRBJ2-5, with D possibly TRBD2 on 6 matching bases. V lost 8 bases, J lost 3 bases, and 10 bases lay in between. The CDR3 covers 12 residues. CDR1 SGHTA and CDR2 FQGTGA come from the germline V gene. The CDR3 DNA is TGTGCCAGCGGGACTTCCGAAGAGACCCAGTACTTC. This translates into CASGTSEETQYF.

This chain uses TRBV6-5 with TRBJ1-1; TRBD1 is a possible D gene (5 bases). From germline, CDR1 is MNHEY and CDR2 SVGAGI. V lost 0 bases, J lost 4 bases, and 15 bases lay in between. The CDR3 extends over 16 amino acids. This CDR3 is CASSYSGRLGGTEAFF. The CDR3 region has the DNA TGTGCCAGCAGTTACTCGGGGCGTCTTGGGGGCACTGAAGCTTTCTTT.

This clonotype appeared many times. The rearrangement links TRBV12-3 or TRBV12-4 to TRBJ2-1; D is undetermined. V gave up 3 bases and J gave up 0 bases, with 6 bases separating them. The CDR3 sequence is 14 residues long. CDR3 loop: CASSFISSYNEQFF. The CDR3 coding sequence is TGTGCCAGCAGTTTTATCTCCTCCTACAATGAGCAGTTCTTC.

The chain uses TRBV20-1 and TRBJ1-5; no clear D. The CDR3 has 14 residues. The V end was cut by 3 bases, the J end by 5 bases, with 14 bases between. Germline V gene sequence: CDR1 DFQATT, CDR2 SNEGSKA (reference sequence). The CDR3 coding sequence is TGCAGTGCTAGTCCCGGGGAGCTCGATCAGCCCCAGCATTTT. Protein sequence: CSASPGELDQPQHF.

This clonotype was observed a few times. The rearrangement uses TRBV11-2 and TRBJ2-7, with a weak D call TRBD1 (7 bases). This CDR3 contains 16 residues. Trimming took 4 bases from V and 3 from J, leaving 19 bases between them. Per germline, CDR1 SGHAT and CDR2 FQNNGV. CDR3 sequence (DNA): TGTGCCAGCAGCTCGGAGGGGGCTACAAGATACTACGAGCAGTACTTC. Translated, it gives CASSSEGATRYYEQYF.

This clonotype was recorded at least ten times. This chain connects TRBV2 to TRBJ1-1; D gene unclear. This CDR3 spans 13 amino acids. The germline CDR1 and CDR2 sequences are SNHLY and FYNNEI. Trimming took 7 bases from V and 0 from J, leaving 9 bases between them. CDR3 DNA: TGTGCCAGCAAGGCGGGGATGAACACTGAAGCTTTCTTT. This translates into CASKAGMNTEAFF.

This chain connects TRBV20-1 to TRBJ1-6; a weak D match, TRBD1 (6 bases). CDR3 size: 16 residues. Germline CDR1 DFQATT, CDR2 SNEGSKA (reference sequence). With 5 bases removed from V and 6 bases from J, the gap between germline ends came to 20 bases. Written as DNA, the CDR3 is TGCAGTGCTGGCACAGGGTTTTTATATGCTAATTCACCCCTCCACTTT. This translates into CSAGTGFLYANSPLHF.

This clonotype was seen ten or more times. The chain links TRBV20-1 to TRBJ1-2; no firm D call. The V gene lost 1 base and the J gene lost 13 bases, with 7 bases spanning the gap. The CDR3 spans 9 residues. Germline assignment: CDR1 DFQATT and CDR2 SNEGSKA (reference sequence). The CDR3: CSARGALTF. The CDR3 DNA sequence: TGCAGTGCTAGAGGAGCTCTCACCTTC.

This clonotype has a count of ten or more. The chain joins TRBV2 to TRBJ1-1; 10 positions match TRBD1. CDR1 is SNHLY and CDR2 is FYNNEI in the germline V gene. There are 13 residues in the CDR3. The trim removed 8 bases at V and 3 bases at J, leaving 3 bases unmatched. The CDR3 bases are TGTGCCAGCGACAGGGGGCAGGACACTGAAGCTTTCTTT. It encodes CASDRGQDTEAFF.